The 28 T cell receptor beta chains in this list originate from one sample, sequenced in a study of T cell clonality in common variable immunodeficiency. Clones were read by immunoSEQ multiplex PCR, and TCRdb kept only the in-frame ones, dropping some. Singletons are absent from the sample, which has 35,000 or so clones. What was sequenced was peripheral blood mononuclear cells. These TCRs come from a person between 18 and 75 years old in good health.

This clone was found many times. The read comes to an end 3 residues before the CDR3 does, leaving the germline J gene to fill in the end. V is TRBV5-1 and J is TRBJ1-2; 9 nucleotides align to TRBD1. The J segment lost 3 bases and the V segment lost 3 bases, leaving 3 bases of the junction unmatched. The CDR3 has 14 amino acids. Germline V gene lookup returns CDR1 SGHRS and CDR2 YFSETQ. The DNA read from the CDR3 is TGCGCCAGCAGCTCGGGACAGGGCCACTATGGC. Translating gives CASSSGQGHYG. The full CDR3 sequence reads CASSSGQGHYGYTF.

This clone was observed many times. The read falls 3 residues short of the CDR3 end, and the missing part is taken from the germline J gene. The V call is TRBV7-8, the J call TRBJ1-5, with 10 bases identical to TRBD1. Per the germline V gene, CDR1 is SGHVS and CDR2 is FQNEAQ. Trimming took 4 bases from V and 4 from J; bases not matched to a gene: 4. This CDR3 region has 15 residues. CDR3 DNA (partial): TGTGCCAGCAGCTCGAGACAGGGGGCGAATCAGCCC. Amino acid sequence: CASSSRQGANQP. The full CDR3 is CASSSRQGANQPQHF.

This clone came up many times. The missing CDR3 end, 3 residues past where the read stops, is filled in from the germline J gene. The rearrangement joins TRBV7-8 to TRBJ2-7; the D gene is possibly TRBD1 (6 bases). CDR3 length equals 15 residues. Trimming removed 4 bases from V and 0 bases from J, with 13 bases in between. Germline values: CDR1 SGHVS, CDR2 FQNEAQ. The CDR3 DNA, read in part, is TGTGCCAGCAGCTCTACCCGGACAGCCTCCTACGAG. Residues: CASSSTRTASYE. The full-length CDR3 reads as CASSSTRTASYEQYF.

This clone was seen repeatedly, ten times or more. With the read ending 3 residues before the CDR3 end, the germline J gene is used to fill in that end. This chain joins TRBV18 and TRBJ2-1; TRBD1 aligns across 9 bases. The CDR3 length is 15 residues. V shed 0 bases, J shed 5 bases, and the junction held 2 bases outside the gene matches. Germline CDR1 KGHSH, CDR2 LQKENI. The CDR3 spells CASSPPGQGNNEQFF. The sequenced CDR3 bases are TGTGCCAGCTCACCACCAGGACAGGGGAACAATGAG.

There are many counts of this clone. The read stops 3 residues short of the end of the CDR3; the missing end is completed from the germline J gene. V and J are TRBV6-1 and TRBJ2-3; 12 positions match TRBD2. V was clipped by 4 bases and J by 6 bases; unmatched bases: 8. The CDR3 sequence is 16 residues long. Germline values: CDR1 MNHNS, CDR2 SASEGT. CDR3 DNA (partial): TGTGCCAGCAGTGTTAGGACTAGCGGGGCGTCTGATACG. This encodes CASSVRTSGASDT. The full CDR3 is CASSVRTSGASDTQYF.

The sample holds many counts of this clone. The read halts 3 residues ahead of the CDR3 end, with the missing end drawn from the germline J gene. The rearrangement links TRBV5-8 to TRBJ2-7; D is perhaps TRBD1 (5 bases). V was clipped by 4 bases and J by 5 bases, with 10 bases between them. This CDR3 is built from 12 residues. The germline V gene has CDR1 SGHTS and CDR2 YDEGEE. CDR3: CASSLWGHEQYF. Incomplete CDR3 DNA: TGTGCCAGCAGCCTGTGGGGCCACGAG.

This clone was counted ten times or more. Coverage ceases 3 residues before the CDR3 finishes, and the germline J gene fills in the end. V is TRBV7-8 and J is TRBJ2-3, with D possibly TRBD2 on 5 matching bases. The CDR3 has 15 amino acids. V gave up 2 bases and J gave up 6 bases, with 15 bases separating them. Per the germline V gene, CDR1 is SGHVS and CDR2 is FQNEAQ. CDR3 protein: CASSLYSGLTDTQYF. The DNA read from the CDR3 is TGTGCCAGCAGCTTATACTCCGGACTTACCGATACG. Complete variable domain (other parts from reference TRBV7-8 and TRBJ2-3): GAGVSQSPRYKVAKRGQDVALRCDPISGHVSLFWYQQALGQGPEFLTYFQNEAQLDKSGLPSDRFFAERPEGSVSTLKIQRTQQEDSAVYLCASSLYSGLTDTQYFGPGTRLTVL.

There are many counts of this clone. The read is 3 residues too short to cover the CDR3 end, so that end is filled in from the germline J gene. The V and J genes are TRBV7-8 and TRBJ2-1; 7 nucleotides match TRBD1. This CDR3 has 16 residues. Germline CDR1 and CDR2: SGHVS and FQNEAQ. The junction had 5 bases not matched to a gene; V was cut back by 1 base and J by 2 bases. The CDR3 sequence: CASSLVGDSPYNEQFF. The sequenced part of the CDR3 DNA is TGTGCCAGCAGCTTAGTGGGGGACAGTCCCTACAATGAG.

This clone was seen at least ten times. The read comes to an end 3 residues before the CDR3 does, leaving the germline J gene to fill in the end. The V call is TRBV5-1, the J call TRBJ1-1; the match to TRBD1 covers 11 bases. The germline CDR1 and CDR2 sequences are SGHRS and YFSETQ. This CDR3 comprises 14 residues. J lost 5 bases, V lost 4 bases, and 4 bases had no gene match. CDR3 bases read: TGCGCCAGCAGCGCCGGGACAGGGGGAACTGAA. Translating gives CASSAGTGGTE. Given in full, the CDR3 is CASSAGTGGTEAFF. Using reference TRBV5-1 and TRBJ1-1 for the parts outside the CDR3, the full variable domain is KAGVTQTPRYLIKTRGQQVTLSCSPISGHRSVSWYQQTPGQGLQFLFEYFSETQRNKGNFPGRFSGRQFSNSRSEMNVSTLELGDSALYLCASSAGTGGTEAFFGQGTRLTVV.

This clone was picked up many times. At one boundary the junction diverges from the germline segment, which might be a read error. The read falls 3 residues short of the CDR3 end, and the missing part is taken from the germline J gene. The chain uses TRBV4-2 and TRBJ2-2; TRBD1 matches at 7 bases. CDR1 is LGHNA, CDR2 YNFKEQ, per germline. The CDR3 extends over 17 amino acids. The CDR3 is CASSQEGGRSNTGELFF. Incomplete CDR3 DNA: TGCGCCAGCAGCCAAGAAGGGGGCCGTTCGAACACCGGGGAG.

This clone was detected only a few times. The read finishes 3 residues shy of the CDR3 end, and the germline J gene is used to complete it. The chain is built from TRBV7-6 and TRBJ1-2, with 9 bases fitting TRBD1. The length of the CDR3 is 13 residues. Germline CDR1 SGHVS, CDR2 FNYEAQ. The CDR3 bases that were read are TGTGCCAGCAGCTTAGGGACAGGGGTAGGC. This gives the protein CASSLGTGVG. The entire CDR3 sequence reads CASSLGTGVGYTF.

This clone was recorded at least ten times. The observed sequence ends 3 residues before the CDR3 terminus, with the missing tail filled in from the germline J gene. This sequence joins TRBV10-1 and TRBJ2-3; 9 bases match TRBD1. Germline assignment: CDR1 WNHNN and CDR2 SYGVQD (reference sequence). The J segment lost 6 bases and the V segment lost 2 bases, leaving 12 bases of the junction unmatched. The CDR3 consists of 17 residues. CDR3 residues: CASSEGTGQGKGDTQYF. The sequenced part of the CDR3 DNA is TGCGCCAGCAGTGAGGGCACCGGACAGGGGAAGGGGGATACG.

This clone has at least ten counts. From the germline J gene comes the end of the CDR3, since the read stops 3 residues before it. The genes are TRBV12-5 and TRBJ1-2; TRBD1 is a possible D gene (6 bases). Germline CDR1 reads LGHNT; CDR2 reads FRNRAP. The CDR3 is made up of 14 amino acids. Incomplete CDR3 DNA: TGTGCTAGTGGTTTTGTCCAGAGAGGGGGAAGC. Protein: CASGFVQRGGS. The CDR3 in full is CASGFVQRGGSYTF. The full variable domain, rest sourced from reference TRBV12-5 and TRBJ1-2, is DARVTQTPRHKVTEMGQEVTMRCQPILGHNTVFWYRQTMMQGLELLAYFRNRAPLDDSGMPKDRFSAEMPDATLATLKIQPSEPRDSAVYFCASGFVQRGGSYTFGSGTRLTVV.

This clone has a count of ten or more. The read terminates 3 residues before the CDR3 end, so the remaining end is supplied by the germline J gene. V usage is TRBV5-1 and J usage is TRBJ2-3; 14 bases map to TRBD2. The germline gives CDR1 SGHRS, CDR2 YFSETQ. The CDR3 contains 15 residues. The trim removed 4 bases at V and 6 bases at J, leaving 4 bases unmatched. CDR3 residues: CASSAGLAGVDTQYF. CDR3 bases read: TGCGCCAGCAGCGCGGGACTAGCGGGAGTGGATACG.

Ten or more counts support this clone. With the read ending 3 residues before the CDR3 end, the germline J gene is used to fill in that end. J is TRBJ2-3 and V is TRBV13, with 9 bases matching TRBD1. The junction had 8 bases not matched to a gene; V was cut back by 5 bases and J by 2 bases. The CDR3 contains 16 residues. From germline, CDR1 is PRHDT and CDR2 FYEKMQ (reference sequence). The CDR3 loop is CASSPDRGVVTDTQYF. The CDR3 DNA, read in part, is TGTGCCAGCAGCCCAGACAGGGGGGTTGTCACAGATACG.

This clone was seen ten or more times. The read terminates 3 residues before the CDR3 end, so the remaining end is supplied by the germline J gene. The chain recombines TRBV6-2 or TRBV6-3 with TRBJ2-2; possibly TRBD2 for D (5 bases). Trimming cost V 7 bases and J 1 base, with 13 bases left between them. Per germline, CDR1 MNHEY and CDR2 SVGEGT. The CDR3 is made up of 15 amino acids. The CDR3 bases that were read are TGTGCCAGCAATAGGCGGGTCCTGAACACCGGGGAG. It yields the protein CASNRRVLNTGE. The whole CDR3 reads CASNRRVLNTGELFF.

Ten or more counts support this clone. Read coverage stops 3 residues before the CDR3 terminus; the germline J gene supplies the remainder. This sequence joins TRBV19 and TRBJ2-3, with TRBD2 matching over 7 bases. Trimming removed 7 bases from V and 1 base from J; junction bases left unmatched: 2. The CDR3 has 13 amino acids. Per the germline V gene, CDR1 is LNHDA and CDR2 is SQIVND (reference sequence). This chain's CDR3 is CASTSGRTDTQYF. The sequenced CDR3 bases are TGTGCCAGTACTAGCGGTCGCACAGATACG.

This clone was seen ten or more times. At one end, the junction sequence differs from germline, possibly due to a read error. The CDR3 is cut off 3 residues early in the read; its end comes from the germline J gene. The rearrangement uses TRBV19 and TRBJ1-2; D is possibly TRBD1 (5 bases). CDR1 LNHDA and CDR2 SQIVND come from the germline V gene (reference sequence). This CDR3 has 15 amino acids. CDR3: CASTIFSGANYGYTF. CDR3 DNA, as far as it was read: TGTGCCAGTACTATATTTTCGGGGGCTAACTATGGC.

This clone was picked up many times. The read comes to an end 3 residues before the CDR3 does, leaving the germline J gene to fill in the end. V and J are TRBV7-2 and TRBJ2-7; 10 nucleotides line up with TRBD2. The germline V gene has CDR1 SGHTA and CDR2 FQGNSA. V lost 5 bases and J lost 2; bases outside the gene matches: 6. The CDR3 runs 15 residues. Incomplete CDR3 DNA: TGTGCCAGCAGCCCAGCGGGAGGGAACCCCTACGAG. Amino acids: CASSPAGGNPYE. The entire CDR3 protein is CASSPAGGNPYEQYF.

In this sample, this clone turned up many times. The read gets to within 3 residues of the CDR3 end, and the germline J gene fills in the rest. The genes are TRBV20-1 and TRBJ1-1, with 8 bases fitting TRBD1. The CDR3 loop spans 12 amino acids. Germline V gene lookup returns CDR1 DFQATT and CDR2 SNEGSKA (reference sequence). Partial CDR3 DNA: TGCAGTGCTAGAGATGGGGACAGGGAA. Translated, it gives CSARDGDRE. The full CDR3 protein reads CSARDGDREAFF.

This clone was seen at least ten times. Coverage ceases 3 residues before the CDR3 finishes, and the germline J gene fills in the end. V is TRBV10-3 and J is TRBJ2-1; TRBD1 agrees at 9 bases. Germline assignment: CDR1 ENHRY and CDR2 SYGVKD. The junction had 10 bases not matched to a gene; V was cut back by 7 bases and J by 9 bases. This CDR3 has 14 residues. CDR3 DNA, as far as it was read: TGTGCCATCAACCGATTGGGACAGGGAGGTGAG. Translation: CAINRLGQGGE. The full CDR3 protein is CAINRLGQGGEQFF.

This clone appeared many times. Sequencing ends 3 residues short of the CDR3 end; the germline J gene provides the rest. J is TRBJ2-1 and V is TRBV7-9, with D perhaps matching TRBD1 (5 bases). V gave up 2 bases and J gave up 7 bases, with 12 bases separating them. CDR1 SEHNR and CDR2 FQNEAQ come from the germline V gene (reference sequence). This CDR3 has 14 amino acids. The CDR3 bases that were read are TGTGCCAGCAGCTTATCCTCGAAGGGGAATGAG. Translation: CASSLSSKGNE. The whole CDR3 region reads CASSLSSKGNEQFF.

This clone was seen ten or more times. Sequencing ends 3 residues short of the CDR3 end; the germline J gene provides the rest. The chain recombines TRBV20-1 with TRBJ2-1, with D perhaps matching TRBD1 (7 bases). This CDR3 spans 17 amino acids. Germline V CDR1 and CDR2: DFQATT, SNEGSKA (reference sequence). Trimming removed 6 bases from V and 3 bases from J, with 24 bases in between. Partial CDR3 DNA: TGCAGTGCCAGGGGGAGGTCTCGGGGAGGAAACTACAATGAG. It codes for CSARGRSRGGNYNE. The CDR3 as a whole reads CSARGRSRGGNYNEQFF.

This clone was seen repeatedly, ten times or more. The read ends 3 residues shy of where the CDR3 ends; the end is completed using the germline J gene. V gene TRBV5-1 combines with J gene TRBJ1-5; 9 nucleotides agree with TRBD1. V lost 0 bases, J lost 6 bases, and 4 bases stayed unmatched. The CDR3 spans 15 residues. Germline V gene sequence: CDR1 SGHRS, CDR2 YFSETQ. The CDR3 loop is CASSLDGTGFQPQHF. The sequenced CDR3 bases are TGCGCCAGCAGCTTGGACGGGACAGGGTTTCAGCCC.

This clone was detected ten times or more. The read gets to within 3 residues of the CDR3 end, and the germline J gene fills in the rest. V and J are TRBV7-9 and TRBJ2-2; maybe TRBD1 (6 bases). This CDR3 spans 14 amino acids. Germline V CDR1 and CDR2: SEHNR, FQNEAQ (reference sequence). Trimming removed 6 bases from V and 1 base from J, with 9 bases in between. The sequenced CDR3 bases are TGTGCCAGCAGTTTCAGGGGGAACACCGGGGAG. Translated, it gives CASSFRGNTGE. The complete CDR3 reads CASSFRGNTGELFF.

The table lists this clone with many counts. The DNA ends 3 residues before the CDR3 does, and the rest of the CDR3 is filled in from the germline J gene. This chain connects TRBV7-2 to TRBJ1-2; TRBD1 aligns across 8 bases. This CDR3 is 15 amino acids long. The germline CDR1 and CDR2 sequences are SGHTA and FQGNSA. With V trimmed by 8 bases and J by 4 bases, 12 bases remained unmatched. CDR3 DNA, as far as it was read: TGTGCCAGCGGCGATCCGGGGACAGGCGTCTATGGC. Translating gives CASGDPGTGVYG. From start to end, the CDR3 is CASGDPGTGVYGYTF. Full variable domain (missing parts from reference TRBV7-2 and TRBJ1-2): GAGVSQSPSNKVTEKGKDVELRCDPISGHTALYWYRQSLGQGLEFLIYFQGNSAPDKSGLPSDRFSAERTGGSVSTLTIQRTQQEDSAVYLCASGDPGTGVYGYTFGSGTRLTVV.

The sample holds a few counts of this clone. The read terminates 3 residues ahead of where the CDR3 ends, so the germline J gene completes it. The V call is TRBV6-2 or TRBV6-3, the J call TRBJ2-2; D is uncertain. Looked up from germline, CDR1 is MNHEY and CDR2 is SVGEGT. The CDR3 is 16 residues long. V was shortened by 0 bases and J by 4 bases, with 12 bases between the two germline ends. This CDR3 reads CASSYSTSVSTGELFF. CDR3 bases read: TGTGCCAGCAGTTACTCTACCAGTGTCTCCACCGGGGAG.

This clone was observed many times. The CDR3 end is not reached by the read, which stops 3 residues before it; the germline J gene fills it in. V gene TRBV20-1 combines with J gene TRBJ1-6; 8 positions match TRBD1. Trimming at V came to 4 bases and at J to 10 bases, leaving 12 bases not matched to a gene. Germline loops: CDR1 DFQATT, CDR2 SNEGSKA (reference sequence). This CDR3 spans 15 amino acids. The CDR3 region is CSATKARGPSSPLHF. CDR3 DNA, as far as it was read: TGCAGTGCTACCAAAGCCAGGGGGCCGAGCTCACCC.